A selection of T cell receptor beta chains follows, all from one sample in a study of T cell responses to AZD1222 COVID-19 vaccine. Only in-frame clones appear in the TCRdb table, and some are missing; sequencing was by immunoSEQ multiplex PCR. Of roughly 100,000 clones listed, 70% to 90% are singletons. Material: peripheral blood, obtained 28 days after the second AZD1222 dose. These receptors all stem from an adult who received the AZD1222 COVID-19 vaccine. The CDR3 runs from the conserved cysteine through the conserved F or W. A D gene is named only where the DNA matches it firmly.

>TRBD1|TRBJ1-1|TRBV6-2/TRBV6-3
TGTGCCAGCAGTTACCTCCCGACAGGGGGTGAAGCTTTCTTT
CASSYLPTGGEAFF
>.|TRBJ1-1|TRBV28
TGTGCCAGCAGTTTATTAGAACAGCGACGGACTGAAGCTTTCTTT
CASSLLEQRRTEAFF
>TRBD1|TRBJ1-1|TRBV19
TGTGCCAGTAACGGACAGGGGAATGGACCTATGAACACTGAAGCTTTCTTT
CASNGQGNGPMNTEAFF
>.|TRBJ2-1|TRBV15
TGTGCCACCAGCAGAGAAATTGGCAGATACAATGAGCAGTTCTTC
CATSREIGRYNEQFF
>TRBD1|TRBJ2-3|TRBV29-1
TGCAGCGTTACTACTGGACAGGGGGCAGATACGCAGTATTTT
CSVTTGQGADTQYF
>.|TRBJ2-1|TRBV3-1/TRBV3-2
TGTGCCAGCAGCCACCTCGGGGGCCTGGACAATGAGCAGTTCTTC
CASSHLGGLDNEQFF
>.|TRBJ1-5|TRBV5-1
TGCGCCAGCAGCTTTGAGAGCAATCAGCCCCAGCATTTT
CASSFESNQPQHF
>.|TRBJ2-3|TRBV2
TGTGCCAGCAGTTATAGACCAACACTTAGCACAGATACGCAGTATTTT
CASSYRPTLSTDTQYF
>.|TRBJ1-6|TRBV28
TGTGCCAGCAGGGGGACGGGGGATTCACCCCTCCACTTT
CASRGTGDSPLHF
>.|TRBJ1-1|TRBV30
TGTGCCTGGAGTTTAGGGCTGGGCACTGAAGCTTTCTTT
CAWSLGLGTEAFF
>TRBD1|TRBJ1-6|TRBV27
TGTGCCAGCAGTTTAGGGGACAGTGGATCACCCCTCCACTTT
CASSLGDSGSPLHF
>TRBD1|TRBJ2-3|TRBV11-2
TGTGCCAGCAGCTTGGACAGGCTTTATACGCAGTATTTT
CASSLDRLYTQYF
>TRBD1|TRBJ1-2|TRBV9
TGTGCCAGCAGCGTTTGGGACAGGACAAACTATGGCTACACCTTC
CASSVWDRTNYGYTF
>.|TRBJ2-7|TRBV9
TGTGCCAGCAGCGTGGGAGAGCCTGACGAGCAGTACTTC
CASSVGEPDEQYF